This TCR beta chain was obtained from a study of identical twins. General study points: Out-of-frame alpha sequences common to twins exhibited a surplus of low generation probability. Excess twin sharing in beta out-of-frame sequences was weaker. Clonotypes of the beta chain that were abundant in cord blood carried fewer insertions (memory repertoires showed none).

This clonotype showed up many times. The antigen remains unidentified. From the 5' RACE reads, TCRdb called clonotypes with MiXCR, one entry per CDR3 protein. This sample yields about 100,000 distinct CDR3 sequences, of which 5.5% to 7% are seen a single time; more than 10% belongs to the top ten. Sequenced: memory T cells sorted from blood. The sequence came from a woman between 45 and 65 years old in good health.

The CDR3 region has the DNA TGTGCCAGCAGCCGAACCCCCGGGACTAGCGGCGAGCAGTTCTTC. Residues: CASSRTPGTSGEQFF. The chain carries TRBV3-1 and TRBJ2-1; 11 positions agree with TRBD2. From germline, CDR1 is LGHDT and CDR2 YNNKEL (reference sequence). With 4 bases clipped from V and 10 bases from J, the junction kept 9 bases outside the gene matches. The length of the CDR3 is 15 residues.